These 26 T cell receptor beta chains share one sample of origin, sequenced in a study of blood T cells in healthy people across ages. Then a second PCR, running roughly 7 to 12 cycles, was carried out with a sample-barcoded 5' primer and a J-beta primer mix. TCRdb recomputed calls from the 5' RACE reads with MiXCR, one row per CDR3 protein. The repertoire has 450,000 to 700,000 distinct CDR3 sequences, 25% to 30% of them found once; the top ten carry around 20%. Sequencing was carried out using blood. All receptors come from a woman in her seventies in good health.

The CDR3: CASSHQGSSNGYTF. The CDR3 DNA reads as TGTGCCAGCAGCCACCAGGGATCCTCCAATGGCTACACCTTC. The V call is TRBV3-1, the J call TRBJ1-2, with TRBD1 as a possible D gene (5 bases). Trimming removed 3 bases at V and 6 bases at J, with 14 bases between. CDR3 length: 14 amino acids. The V gene's germline CDR1 is LGHDT and CDR2 YNNKEL (reference sequence).

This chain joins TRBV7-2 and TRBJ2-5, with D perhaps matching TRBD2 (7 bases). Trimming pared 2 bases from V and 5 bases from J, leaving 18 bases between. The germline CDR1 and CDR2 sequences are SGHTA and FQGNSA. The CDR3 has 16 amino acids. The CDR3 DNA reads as TGTGCCAGCAGCTTAATAGGCGGGGGCGTTCGCGAGACCCAGTACTTC. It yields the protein CASSLIGGGVRETQYF.

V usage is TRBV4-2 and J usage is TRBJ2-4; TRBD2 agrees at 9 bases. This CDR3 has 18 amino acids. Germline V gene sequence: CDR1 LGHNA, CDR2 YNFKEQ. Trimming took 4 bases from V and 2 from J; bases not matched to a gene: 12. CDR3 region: CASSPFSGAGGSKNIQYF. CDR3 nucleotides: TGTGCCAGCAGCCCTTTTTCCGGGGCGGGGGGGTCCAAAAACATTCAGTACTTC.

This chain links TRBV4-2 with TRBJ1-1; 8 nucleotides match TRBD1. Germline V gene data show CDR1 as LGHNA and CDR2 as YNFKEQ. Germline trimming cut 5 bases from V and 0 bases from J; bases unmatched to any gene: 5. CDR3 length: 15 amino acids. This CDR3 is CASSGRTGLNTEAFF. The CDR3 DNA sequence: TGTGCCAGCAGCGGACGGACAGGGCTGAACACTGAAGCTTTCTTT.

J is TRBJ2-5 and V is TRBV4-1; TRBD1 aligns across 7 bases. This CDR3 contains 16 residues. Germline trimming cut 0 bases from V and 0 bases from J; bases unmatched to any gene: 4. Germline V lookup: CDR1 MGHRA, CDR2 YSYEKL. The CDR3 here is CASSQDRTGYQETQYF. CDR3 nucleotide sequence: TGCGCCAGCAGCCAAGATAGGACAGGATACCAAGAGACCCAGTACTTC.

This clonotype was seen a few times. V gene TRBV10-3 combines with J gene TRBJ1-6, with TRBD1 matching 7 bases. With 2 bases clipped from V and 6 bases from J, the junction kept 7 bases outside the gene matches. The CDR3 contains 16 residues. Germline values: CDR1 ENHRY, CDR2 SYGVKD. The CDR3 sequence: CAISERPGTANSPLHF. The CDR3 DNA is TGTGCCATCAGTGAGCGGCCTGGGACAGCTAATTCACCCCTCCACTTT.

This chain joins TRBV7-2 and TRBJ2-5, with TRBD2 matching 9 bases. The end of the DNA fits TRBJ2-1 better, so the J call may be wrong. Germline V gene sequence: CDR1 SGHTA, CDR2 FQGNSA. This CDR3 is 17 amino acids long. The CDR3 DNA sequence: TGTGCCAGCAGCTTAAGGCCCGTGACTAGCGGAGGCAATGAGCAGTTCTTC. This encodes CASSLRPVTSGGNEQFF.

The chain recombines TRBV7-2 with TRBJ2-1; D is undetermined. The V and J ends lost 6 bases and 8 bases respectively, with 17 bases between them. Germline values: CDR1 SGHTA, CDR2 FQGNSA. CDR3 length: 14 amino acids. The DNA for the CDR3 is TGTGCCAGCAGAAGGACCGGGCAAATCGATGAGCAGTTCTTC. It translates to CASRRTGQIDEQFF.

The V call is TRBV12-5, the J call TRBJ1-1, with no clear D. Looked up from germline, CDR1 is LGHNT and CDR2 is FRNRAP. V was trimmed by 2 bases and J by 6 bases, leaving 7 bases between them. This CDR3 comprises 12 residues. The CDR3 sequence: CASGLSTAEAFF. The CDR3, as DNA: TGTGCTAGTGGTTTGTCGACGGCTGAAGCTTTCTTT.

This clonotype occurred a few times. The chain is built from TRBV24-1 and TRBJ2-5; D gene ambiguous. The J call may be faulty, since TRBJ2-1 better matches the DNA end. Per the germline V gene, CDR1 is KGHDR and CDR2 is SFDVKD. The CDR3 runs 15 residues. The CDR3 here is CATSDGSVGLNEQFF. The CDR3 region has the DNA TGTGCCACCAGTGATGGTTCAGTAGGGCTCAATGAGCAGTTCTTC.

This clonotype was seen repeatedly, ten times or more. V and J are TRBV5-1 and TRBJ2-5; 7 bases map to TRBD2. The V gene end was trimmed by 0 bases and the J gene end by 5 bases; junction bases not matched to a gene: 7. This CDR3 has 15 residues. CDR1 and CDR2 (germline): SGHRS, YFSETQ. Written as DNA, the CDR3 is TGCGCCAGCAGCTTGGTTCCGGGGGGAGAGGAGACCCAGTACTTC. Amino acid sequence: CASSLVPGGEETQYF.

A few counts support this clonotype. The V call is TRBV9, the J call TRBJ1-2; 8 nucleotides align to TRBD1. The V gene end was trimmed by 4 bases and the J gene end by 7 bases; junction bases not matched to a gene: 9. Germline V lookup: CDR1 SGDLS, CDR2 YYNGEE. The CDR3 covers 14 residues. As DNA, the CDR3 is TGTGCCAGCAGCCCGGGACAGGTATACAGTGGCTACACCTTC. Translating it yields CASSPGQVYSGYTF.

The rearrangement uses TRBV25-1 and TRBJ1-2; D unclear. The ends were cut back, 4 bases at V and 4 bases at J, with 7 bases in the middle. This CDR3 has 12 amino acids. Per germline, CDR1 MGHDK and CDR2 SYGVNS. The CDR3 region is CASSGALYGYTF. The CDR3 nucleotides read TGTGCCAGCAGTGGGGCCCTCTATGGCTACACCTTC.

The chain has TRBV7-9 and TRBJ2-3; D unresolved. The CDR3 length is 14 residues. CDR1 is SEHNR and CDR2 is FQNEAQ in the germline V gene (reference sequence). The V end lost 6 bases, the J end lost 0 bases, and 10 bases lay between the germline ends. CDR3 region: CASRQTRSTDTQYF. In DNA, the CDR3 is TGTGCCAGCAGGCAAACACGGAGCACAGATACGCAGTATTTT.

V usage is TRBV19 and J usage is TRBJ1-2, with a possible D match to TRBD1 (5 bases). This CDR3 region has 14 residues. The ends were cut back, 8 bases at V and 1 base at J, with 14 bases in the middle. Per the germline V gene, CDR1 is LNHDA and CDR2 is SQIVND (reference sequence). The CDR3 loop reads CASDRTGGNYGYTF. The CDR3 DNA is TGTGCCAGTGACCGGACGGGGGGTAACTATGGCTACACCTTC.

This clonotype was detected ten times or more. DNA of the CDR3: TGCAGTGCTAGGTACCCGGAACAAGAGACCCAGTACTTC. Its protein product is CSARYPEQETQYF. The chain has TRBV20-1 and TRBJ2-5; D is ambiguous. The V gene's germline CDR1 is DFQATT and CDR2 SNEGSKA (reference sequence). CDR3 length equals 13 residues. Deletions cut 3 bases from V and 2 bases from J, with 10 bases between.

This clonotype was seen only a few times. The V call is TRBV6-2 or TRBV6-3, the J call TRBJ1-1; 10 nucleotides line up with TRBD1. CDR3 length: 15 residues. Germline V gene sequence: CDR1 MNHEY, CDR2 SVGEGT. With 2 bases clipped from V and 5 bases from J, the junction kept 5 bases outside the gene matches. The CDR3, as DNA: TGTGCCAGCAGTTACGTGACAGGGGGCCGAACTGAAGCTTTCTTT. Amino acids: CASSYVTGGRTEAFF.

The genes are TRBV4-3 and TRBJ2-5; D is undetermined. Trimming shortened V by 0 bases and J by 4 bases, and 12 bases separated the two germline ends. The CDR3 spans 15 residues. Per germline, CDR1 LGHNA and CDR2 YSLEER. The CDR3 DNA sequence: TGCGCCAGCAGCCAAGAGTGGGCATTACGAGAGACCCAGTACTTC. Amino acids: CASSQEWALRETQYF.

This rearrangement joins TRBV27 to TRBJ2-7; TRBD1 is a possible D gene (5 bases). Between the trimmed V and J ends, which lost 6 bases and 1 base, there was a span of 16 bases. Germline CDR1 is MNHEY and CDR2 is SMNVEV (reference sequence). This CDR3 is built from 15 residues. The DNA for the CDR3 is TGTGCCAGCAGCCCCCAGGGTGAAGGGTCCTACGAGCAGTACTTC. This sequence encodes CASSPQGEGSYEQYF.

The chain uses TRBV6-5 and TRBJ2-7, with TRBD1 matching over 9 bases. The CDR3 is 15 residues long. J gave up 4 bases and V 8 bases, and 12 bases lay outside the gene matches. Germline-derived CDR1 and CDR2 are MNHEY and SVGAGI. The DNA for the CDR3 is TGTGCCAGCCAACCCACCAGGACAGGGGTGTACGAGCAGTACTTC. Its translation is CASQPTRTGVYEQYF.

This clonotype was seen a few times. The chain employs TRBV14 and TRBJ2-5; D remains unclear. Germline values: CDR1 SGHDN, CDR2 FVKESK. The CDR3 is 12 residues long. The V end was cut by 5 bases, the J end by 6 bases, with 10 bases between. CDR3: CASSSSRQTQYF. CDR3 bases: TGTGCCAGCAGCTCTAGTAGACAGACCCAGTACTTC.

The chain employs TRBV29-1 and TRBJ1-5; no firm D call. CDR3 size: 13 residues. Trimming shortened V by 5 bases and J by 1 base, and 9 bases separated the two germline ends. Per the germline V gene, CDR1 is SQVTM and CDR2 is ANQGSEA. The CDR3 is CSVQRGSNQPQHF. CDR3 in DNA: TGCAGCGTTCAACGGGGAAGCAATCAGCCCCAGCATTTT.

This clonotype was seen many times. CDR3 sequence (DNA): TGTGCCAGCAGTTTGGGACCATGGGACGAGCAGTACTTC. Translating it yields CASSLGPWDEQYF. V and J are TRBV12-3 or TRBV12-4 and TRBJ2-7; either TRBD1 or TRBD2 may supply D (5 bases each). This CDR3 has 13 amino acids. V lost 3 bases, J lost 5 bases, and 11 bases lay in between.

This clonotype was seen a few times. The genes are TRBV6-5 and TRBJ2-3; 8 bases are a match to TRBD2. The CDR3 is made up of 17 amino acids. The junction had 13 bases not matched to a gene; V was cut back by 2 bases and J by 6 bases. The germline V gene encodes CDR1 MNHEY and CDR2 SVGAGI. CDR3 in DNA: TGTGCCAGCAGTTACCCAAAGGGAGCGGGGGAAGTGGATACGCAGTATTTT. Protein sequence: CASSYPKGAGEVDTQYF.

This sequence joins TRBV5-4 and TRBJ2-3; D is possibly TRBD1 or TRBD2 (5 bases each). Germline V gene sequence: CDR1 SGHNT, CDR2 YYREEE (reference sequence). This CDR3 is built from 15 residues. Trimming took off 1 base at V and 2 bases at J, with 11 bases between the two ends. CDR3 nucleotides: TGTGCCAGCAGCTTGACCGGGACCATCACAGATACGCAGTATTTT. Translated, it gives CASSLTGTITDTQYF.

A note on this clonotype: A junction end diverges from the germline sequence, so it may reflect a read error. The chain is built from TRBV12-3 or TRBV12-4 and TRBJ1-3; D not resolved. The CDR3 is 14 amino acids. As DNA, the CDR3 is TGTGCCAACAGAGAGAGTAGCTCTGGAACCACCATATATTTT. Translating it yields CANRESSSGTTIYF.